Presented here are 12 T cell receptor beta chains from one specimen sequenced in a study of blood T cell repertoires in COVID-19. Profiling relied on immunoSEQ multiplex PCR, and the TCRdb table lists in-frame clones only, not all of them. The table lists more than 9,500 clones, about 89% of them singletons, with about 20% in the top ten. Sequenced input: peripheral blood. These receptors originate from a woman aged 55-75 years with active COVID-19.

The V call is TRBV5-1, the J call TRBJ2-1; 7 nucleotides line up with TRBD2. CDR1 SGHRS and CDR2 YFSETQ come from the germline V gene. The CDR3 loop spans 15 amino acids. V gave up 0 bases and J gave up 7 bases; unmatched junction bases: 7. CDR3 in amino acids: CASSLAAGEWNEQFF. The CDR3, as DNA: TGCGCCAGCAGCTTGGCGGCGGGAGAGTGGAATGAGCAGTTCTTC. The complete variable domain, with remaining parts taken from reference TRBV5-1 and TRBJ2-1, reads KAGVTQTPRYLIKTRGQQVTLSCSPISGHRSVSWYQQTPGQGLQFLFEYFSETQRNKGNFPGRFSGRQFSNSRSEMNVSTLELGDSALYLCASSLAAGEWNEQFFGPGTRLTVL.

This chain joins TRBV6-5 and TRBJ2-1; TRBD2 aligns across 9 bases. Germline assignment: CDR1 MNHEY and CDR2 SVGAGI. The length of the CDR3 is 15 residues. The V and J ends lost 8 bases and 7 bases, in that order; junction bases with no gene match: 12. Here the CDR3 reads CASLSNSGGRNEQFF. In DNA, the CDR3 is TGTGCCAGCCTCTCCAATAGCGGGGGTCGGAATGAGCAGTTCTTC.

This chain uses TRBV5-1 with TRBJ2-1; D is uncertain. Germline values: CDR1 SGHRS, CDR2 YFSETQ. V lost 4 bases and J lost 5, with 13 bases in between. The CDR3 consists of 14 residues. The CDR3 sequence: CASSPWAGNNEQFF. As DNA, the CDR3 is TGCGCCAGCAGCCCGTGGGCAGGAAACAATGAGCAGTTCTTC.

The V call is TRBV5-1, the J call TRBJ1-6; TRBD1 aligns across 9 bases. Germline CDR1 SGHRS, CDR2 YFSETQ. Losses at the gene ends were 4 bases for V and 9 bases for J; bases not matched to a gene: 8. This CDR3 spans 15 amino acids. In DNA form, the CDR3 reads TGCGCCAGCAGCCTGAAGGGACAGGGAGGTTCACCCCTCCACTTT. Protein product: CASSLKGQGGSPLHF.

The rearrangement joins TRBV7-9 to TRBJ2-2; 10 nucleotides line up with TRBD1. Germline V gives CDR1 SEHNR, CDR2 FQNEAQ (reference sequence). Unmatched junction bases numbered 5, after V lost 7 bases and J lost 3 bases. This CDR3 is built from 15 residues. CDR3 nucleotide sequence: TGTGCCAGCACCTGGGACAGGGGACACACCGGGGAGCTGTTTTTT. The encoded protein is CASTWDRGHTGELFF.

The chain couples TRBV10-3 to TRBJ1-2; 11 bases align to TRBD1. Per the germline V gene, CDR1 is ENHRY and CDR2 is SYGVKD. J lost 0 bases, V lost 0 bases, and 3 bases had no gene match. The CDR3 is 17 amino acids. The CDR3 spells CAISESRTGGANYGYTF. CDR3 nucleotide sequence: TGTGCCATCAGTGAGTCTAGGACAGGGGGCGCTAACTATGGCTACACCTTC.

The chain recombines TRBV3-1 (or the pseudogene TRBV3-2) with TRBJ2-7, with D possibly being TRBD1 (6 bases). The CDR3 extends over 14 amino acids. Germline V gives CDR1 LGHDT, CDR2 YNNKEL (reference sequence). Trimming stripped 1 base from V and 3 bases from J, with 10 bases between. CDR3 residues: CASSQGLGGYEQYF. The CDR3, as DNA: TGTGCCAGCAGCCAAGGGCTAGGGGGCTACGAGCAGTACTTC.

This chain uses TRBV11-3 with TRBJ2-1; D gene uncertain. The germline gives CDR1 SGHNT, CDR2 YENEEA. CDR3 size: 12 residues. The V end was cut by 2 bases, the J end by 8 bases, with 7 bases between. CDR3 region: CASSLTEHEQFF. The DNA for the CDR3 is TGTGCCAGCAGCTTAACAGAACATGAGCAGTTCTTC.

CDR3 in DNA: TGTGCCAGCTTACCGTCTCCGGGACTAGGGGTCAATGAGCAGTTCTTC. Translation gives CASLPSPGLGVNEQFF. This sequence joins TRBV18 and TRBJ2-1; 8 bases are shared with TRBD2. Germline V gene lookup returns CDR1 KGHSH and CDR2 LQKENI. Trimming removed 7 bases from V and 6 bases from J; junction bases left unmatched: 14. The CDR3 has 16 residues.

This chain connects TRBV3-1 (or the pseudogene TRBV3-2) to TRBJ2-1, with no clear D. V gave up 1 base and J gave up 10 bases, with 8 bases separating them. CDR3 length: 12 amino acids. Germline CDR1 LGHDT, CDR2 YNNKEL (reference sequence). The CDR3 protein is CASSQGAREQFF. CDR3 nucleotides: TGTGCCAGCAGCCAAGGAGCACGAGAGCAGTTCTTC.

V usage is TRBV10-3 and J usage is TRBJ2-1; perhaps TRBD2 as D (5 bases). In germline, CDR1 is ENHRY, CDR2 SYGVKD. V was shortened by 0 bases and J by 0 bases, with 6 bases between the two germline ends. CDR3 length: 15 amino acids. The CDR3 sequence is CAISESRVSYNEQFF. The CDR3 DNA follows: TGTGCCATCAGTGAGTCGAGGGTCTCCTACAATGAGCAGTTCTTC.

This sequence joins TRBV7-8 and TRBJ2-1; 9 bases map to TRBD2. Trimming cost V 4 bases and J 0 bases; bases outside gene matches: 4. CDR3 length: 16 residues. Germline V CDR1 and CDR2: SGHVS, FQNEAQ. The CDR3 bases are TGTGCCAGCAGCTCGAGCGGGGGGAGCTCCTACAATGAGCAGTTCTTC. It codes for CASSSSGGSSYNEQFF.